Presented here are 8 T cell receptor beta chains from one specimen sequenced in a study of cytomegalovirus exposure and HLA in healthy donors. Amplification used 60 Vbeta primers and 13 Jbeta primers. Repertoires were generated with immunoSEQ multiplex PCR, while TCRdb's copy carries only in-frame clones and drops some. The data show about 72,000 clones, 78% seen once. The sequenced sample consisted of PBMCs. The receptors originated from a man in his forties in good health and CMV-seronegative.

The chain combines TRBV7-2 with TRBJ2-4; TRBD1 matches 7 bases. There are 14 residues in the CDR3. V shed 5 bases, J shed 8 bases, and the junction held 9 bases outside the gene matches. Germline V lookup: CDR1 SGHTA, CDR2 FQGNSA. CDR3 loop: CASSRQGQGDIQYF. In nucleotides, the CDR3 is TGTGCCAGCAGCCGTCAGGGGCAGGGGGACATTCAGTACTTC.

In regard to this clone: The same CDR3 is also encoded by other DNA sequences in this sample. J is TRBJ2-3 and V is TRBV5-1; possible D gene TRBD1, 5 bases. Germline V gives CDR1 SGHRS, CDR2 YFSETQ. The CDR3 runs to 14 residues. V lost 0 bases to trimming and J lost 0 bases, with 5 bases between them. CDR3 loop: CASSLGQSTDTQYF. CDR3 coding DNA: TGCGCCAGCAGCTTGGGACAGAGCACAGATACGCAGTATTTT.

In this sample, this clone turned up a few times. The chain joins TRBV10-1 to TRBJ1-1, with D tentatively TRBD1 (5 bases). Germline V gives CDR1 WNHNN, CDR2 SYGVQD (reference sequence). Trimming stripped 8 bases from V and 0 bases from J, with 10 bases between. The CDR3 is made up of 13 amino acids. The CDR3 reads CASSQTVNTEAFF. CDR3 DNA sequence: TGCGCCAGCTCTCAGACAGTGAACACTGAAGCTTTCTTT.

V usage is TRBV28 and J usage is TRBJ2-1; TRBD2 matches 7 bases. Germline values: CDR1 MDHEN, CDR2 SYDVKM. V trimming: 0 bases; J trimming: 2 bases; junction bases outside the gene matches: 7. The CDR3 is made up of 17 amino acids. The CDR3 loop reads CASSLWWGGNTYNEQFF. CDR3 coding DNA: TGTGCCAGCAGTTTATGGTGGGGGGGGAACACCTACAATGAGCAGTTCTTC.

This sequence joins TRBV19 and TRBJ1-1; D is unclear. Germline V gene sequence: CDR1 LNHDA, CDR2 SQIVND (reference sequence). The CDR3 length is 14 residues. Deletions cut 0 bases from V and 6 bases from J, with 11 bases between. The CDR3 region has the DNA TGTGCCAGTAGTATAGATCGCGGGGTCTCTGAAGCTTTCTTT. This translates into CASSIDRGVSEAFF.

The chain is built from TRBV7-9 and TRBJ2-7; 8 bases line up with TRBD1. V lost 1 base, J lost 4 bases, and 6 bases stayed unmatched. Germline CDR1 and CDR2: SEHNR and FQNEAQ (reference sequence). The CDR3 runs 15 residues. The CDR3 reads CASSLEAQGVYEQYF. The CDR3 DNA reads TGTGCCAGCAGCTTAGAAGCACAGGGGGTTTACGAGCAGTACTTC.

This clone came up once. The genes are TRBV15 and TRBJ2-7, with D perhaps matching TRBD2 (6 bases). The ends were cut back, 7 bases at V and 2 bases at J, with 15 bases in the middle. Per germline, CDR1 LNHNV and CDR2 YYDKDF (reference sequence). CDR3 length: 14 amino acids. CDR3 nucleotide sequence: TGTGCCACCAAGGAGGGTCACAGTACCTACGAGCAGTACTTC. It is translated as CATKEGHSTYEQYF.

The chain links TRBV29-1 to TRBJ1-1; D is possibly TRBD1 (5 bases). V dropped 4 bases and J dropped 4 bases, with 7 bases sitting between them. The CDR3 sequence is 11 residues long. Germline CDR1 reads SQVTM; CDR2 reads ANQGSEA. CDR3 amino acids: CSVVGGTEAFF. CDR3 DNA: TGCAGCGTTGTGGGGGGCACTGAAGCTTTCTTT.